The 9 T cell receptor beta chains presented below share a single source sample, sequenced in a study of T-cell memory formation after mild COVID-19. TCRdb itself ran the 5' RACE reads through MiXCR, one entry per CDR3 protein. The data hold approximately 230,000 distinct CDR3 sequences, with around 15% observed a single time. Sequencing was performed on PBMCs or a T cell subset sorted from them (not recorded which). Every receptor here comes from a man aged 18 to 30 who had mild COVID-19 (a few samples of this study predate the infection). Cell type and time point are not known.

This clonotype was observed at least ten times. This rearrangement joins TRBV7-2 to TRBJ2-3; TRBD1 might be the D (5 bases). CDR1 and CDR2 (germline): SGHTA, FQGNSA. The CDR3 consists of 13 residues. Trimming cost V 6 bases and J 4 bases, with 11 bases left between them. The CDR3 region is CASRRTRADTQYF. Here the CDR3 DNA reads TGTGCCAGCAGGAGGACAAGGGCAGATACGCAGTATTTT.

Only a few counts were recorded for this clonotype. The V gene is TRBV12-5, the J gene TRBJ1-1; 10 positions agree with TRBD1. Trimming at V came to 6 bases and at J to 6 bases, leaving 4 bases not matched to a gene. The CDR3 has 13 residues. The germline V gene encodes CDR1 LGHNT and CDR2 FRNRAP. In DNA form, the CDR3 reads TGTGCTAGTGGCCCGGACAGGGGGTCTGAAGCTTTCTTT. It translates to CASGPDRGSEAFF.

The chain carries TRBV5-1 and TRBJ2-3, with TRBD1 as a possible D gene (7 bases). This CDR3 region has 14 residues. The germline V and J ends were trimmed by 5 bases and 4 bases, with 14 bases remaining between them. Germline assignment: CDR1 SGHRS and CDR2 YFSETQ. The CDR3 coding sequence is TGCGCCAGCAGGTCTGCCAGGGGGGCAGATACGCAGTATTTT. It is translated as CASRSARGADTQYF.

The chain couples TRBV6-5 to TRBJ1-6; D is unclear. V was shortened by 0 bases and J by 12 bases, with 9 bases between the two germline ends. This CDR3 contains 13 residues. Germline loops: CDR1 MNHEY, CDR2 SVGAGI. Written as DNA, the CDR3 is TGTGCCAGCAGTTACTCAGGTGGAAAACCCCTCCACTTT. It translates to CASSYSGGKPLHF.

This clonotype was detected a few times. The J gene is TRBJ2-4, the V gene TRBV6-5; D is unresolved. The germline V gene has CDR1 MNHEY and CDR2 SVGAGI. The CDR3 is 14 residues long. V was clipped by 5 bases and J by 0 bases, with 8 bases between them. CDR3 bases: TGTGCCAGCAGTCCCTGGGGAGCCAAAAACATTCAGTACTTC. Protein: CASSPWGAKNIQYF.

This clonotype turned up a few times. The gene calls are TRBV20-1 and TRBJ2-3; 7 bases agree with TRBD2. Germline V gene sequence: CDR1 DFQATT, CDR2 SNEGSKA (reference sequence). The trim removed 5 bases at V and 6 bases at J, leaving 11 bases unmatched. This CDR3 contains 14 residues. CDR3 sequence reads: CSAFQRGGVDTQYF. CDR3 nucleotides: TGCAGTGCTTTCCAGCGGGGAGGAGTGGATACGCAGTATTTT.

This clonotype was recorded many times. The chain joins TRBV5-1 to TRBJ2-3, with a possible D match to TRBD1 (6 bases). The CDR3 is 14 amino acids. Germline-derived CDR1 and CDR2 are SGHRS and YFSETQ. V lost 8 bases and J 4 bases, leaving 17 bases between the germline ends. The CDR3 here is CASDPGQDADTQYF. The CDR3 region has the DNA TGCGCCAGTGACCCGGGACAAGACGCAGATACGCAGTATTTT.

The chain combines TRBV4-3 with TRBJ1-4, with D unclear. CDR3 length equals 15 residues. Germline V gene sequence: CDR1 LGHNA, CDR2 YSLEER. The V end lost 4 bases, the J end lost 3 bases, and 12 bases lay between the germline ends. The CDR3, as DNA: TGCGCCAGCAGCCTTGACAAGCACGCTAATGAAAAACTGTTTTTT. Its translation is CASSLDKHANEKLFF.

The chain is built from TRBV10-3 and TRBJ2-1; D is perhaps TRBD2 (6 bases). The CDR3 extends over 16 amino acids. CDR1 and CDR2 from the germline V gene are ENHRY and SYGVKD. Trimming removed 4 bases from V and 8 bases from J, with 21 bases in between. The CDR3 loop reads CAISALAYTAGHEQFF. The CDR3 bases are TGTGCCATCAGTGCCCTAGCGTACACCGCGGGCCATGAGCAGTTCTTC.